The 25 T cell receptor beta chains below all came from one sample that was sequenced in a study of identical twins. TCRdb reprocessed the 5' RACE reads with MiXCR, giving one entry per CDR3 protein. Here the sample spans 1.5 million to 2 million distinct CDR3 sequences, roughly a third being singletons. Material: cord blood. The origin of the receptors is a newborn girl in good health.

The chain employs TRBV28 and TRBJ2-6, with D unresolved. V gave up 3 bases and J gave up 0 bases, with 12 bases separating them. The CDR3 extends over 17 amino acids. The V gene's germline CDR1 is MDHEN and CDR2 SYDVKM. The CDR3 bases are TGTGCCAGCAGTTTCGACACTTGGGGCTCTGGGGCCAACGTCCTGACTTTC. Protein sequence: CASSFDTWGSGANVLTF.

At least ten counts were recorded for this clonotype. This chain connects TRBV5-6 to TRBJ2-7, with a weak D call TRBD1 (5 bases). Germline V gene data show CDR1 as SGHDT and CDR2 as YYEEEE. V was shortened by 0 bases and J by 6 bases, with 10 bases between the two germline ends. This CDR3 comprises 13 residues. The CDR3, as DNA: TGTGCCAGCAGCTTGGTAGGGGCTGGCGAGCAGTACTTC. Translating it yields CASSLVGAGEQYF.

The chain employs TRBV12-3 or TRBV12-4 and TRBJ2-4, with D perhaps matching TRBD2 (6 bases). V shed 5 bases and J shed 1 base, with 15 bases lying between them. CDR3 size: 16 residues. CDR3 sequence reads: CASSTRDPGAKNIQYF. CDR3 DNA sequence: TGTGCCAGCAGTACGCGGGACCCAGGGGCCAAAAACATTCAGTACTTC.

This clonotype was picked up a small number of times. This chain joins TRBV27 and TRBJ1-2, with 7 positions matching TRBD1. The germline CDR1 and CDR2 sequences are MNHEY and SMNVEV (reference sequence). V lost 3 bases, J lost 4 bases, and 5 bases stayed unmatched. The CDR3 loop spans 14 amino acids. The CDR3 loop is CASSFADRRYGYTF. The CDR3 nucleotides read TGTGCCAGCAGTTTCGCGGACAGGCGCTATGGCTACACCTTC.

In this sample, this clonotype turned up a few times. The chain couples TRBV6-2 or TRBV6-3 to TRBJ1-5; 7 nucleotides align to TRBD1. CDR1 is MNHEY and CDR2 is SVGEGT in the germline V gene. With V trimmed by 0 bases and J by 6 bases, 8 bases remained unmatched. This CDR3 is built from 16 residues. The CDR3 nucleotides are TGTGCCAGCAGTTACTCGAAGGGGAGGGGGCTTCAGCCCCAGCATTTT. As protein: CASSYSKGRGLQPQHF.

This clonotype was seen once. The chain uses TRBV2 and TRBJ1-1, with D tentatively TRBD1 (5 bases). In germline, CDR1 is SNHLY, CDR2 FYNNEI. There are 14 residues in the CDR3. V was shortened by 6 bases and J by 2 bases, with 13 bases between the two germline ends. The CDR3 DNA reads as TGTGCCAGCAGGGTGGGGGAATTCAACACTGAAGCTTTCTTT. Translating it yields CASRVGEFNTEAFF.

This clonotype has a count of ten or more. This chain connects TRBV7-2 to TRBJ2-3; TRBD2 might be the D (5 bases). The V gene's germline CDR1 is SGHTA and CDR2 FQGNSA. The CDR3 runs 14 residues. V lost 3 bases and J 6 bases, leaving 13 bases between the germline ends. The CDR3, as DNA: TGTGCCAGCAGCTTGGAAGCGGCTTGGGATACGCAGTATTTT. Its protein product is CASSLEAAWDTQYF.

CDR3 DNA sequence: TGCAGTGCTAGACTTAAGACTGGCACAGATACGCAGTATTTT. Its protein is CSARLKTGTDTQYF. The V and J genes are TRBV20-1 and TRBJ2-3; no reliable D call. The CDR3 totals 14 residues. From germline, CDR1 is DFQATT and CDR2 SNEGSKA (reference sequence). The V and J ends lost 2 bases and 1 base respectively, with 10 bases between them.

This clonotype has just a few counts. The chain combines TRBV20-1 with TRBJ2-7; D perhaps matches TRBD1 (6 bases). Per germline, CDR1 DFQATT and CDR2 SNEGSKA (reference sequence). V was cut by 6 bases and J by 4 bases, with 16 bases left in between. CDR3 length equals 13 residues. The CDR3 sequence: CSAILGGRYEQYF. The CDR3 DNA is TGCAGTGCCATCCTAGGGGGACGATACGAGCAGTACTTC.

The chain carries TRBV27 and TRBJ2-1; TRBD2 might be the D (7 bases). This CDR3 spans 16 amino acids. V was clipped by 5 bases and J by 2 bases, with 16 bases between them. CDR1 and CDR2 (germline): MNHEY, SMNVEV (reference sequence). The chain's CDR3 is CASSLSGGLTYNEQFF. The CDR3 DNA sequence: TGTGCCAGCAGTCTCTCCGGGGGGCTTACCTACAATGAGCAGTTCTTC.

This clonotype was seen a few times. The CDR3 DNA follows: TGCAGCGTTGAAGAGGATGAGCGGGGAGGAGGAAATGAGCAGTACTTC. It translates to CSVEEDERGGGNEQYF. The rearrangement links TRBV29-1 to TRBJ2-7; 7 bases map to TRBD2. J gave up 7 bases and V 0 bases, and 15 bases lay outside the gene matches. The CDR3 spans 16 residues. CDR1 is SQVTM, CDR2 ANQGSEA, per germline.

This clonotype has a handful of counts. The rearrangement links TRBV28 to TRBJ1-5; D perhaps matches TRBD1 (5 bases). This CDR3 has 15 amino acids. V was pared by 2 bases and J by 7 bases, with 15 bases between. Germline values: CDR1 MDHEN, CDR2 SYDVKM. The CDR3 region has the DNA TGTGCCAGCAGTTTAGGGCAGGGAATGTGGCAGCCCCAGCATTTT. Its protein is CASSLGQGMWQPQHF.

The rearrangement joins TRBV2 to TRBJ2-3; 7 positions agree with TRBD1. From germline, CDR1 is SNHLY and CDR2 FYNNEI. The CDR3 has 14 amino acids. Losses at the gene ends were 0 bases for V and 4 bases for J; bases not matched to a gene: 1. The CDR3 reads CASSEAQGADTQYF. DNA for the CDR3: TGTGCCAGCAGTGAAGCGCAGGGGGCAGATACGCAGTATTTT.

This chain joins TRBV5-6 and TRBJ2-3; TRBD1 aligns across 7 bases. The CDR3 consists of 16 residues. J lost 2 bases, V lost 4 bases, and 10 bases had no gene match. Germline CDR1 and CDR2: SGHDT and YYEEEE. The CDR3: CASSEGDRALTDTQYF. The CDR3 nucleotides are TGTGCCAGCAGCGAGGGAGACAGGGCTCTCACAGATACGCAGTATTTT.

The rearrangement joins TRBV9 to TRBJ2-2, with a possible D match to TRBD2 (6 bases). V was pared by 0 bases and J by 1 base, with 7 bases between. Germline CDR1 and CDR2: SGDLS and YYNGEE. The CDR3 loop spans 15 amino acids. CDR3 nucleotides: TGTGCCAGCAGCGTAGCCGGGGGGAACACCGGGGAGCTGTTTTTT. Amino acid sequence: CASSVAGGNTGELFF.

The chain carries TRBV7-9 and TRBJ1-4; possible D gene TRBD1, 5 bases. This CDR3 contains 14 residues. Germline lookup yields CDR1 SEHNR and CDR2 FQNEAQ (reference sequence). V was clipped by 0 bases and J by 8 bases, with 10 bases between them. CDR3 region: CASSLAAGWEKLFF. CDR3 nucleotide sequence: TGTGCCAGCAGCTTAGCGGCAGGGTGGGAAAAACTGTTTTTT.

The CDR3 loop reads CASSEAPVGYNEKLFF. In nucleotides, the CDR3 is TGTGCCAGCAGTGAAGCGCCTGTGGGGTATAATGAAAAACTGTTTTTT. V and J are TRBV2 and TRBJ1-4; D is uncertain. The CDR3 loop spans 16 amino acids. From germline, CDR1 is SNHLY and CDR2 FYNNEI. Between the trimmed V and J ends, which lost 0 bases and 4 bases, there was a span of 12 bases.

This clonotype was picked up a small number of times. The chain carries TRBV4-1 and TRBJ1-2; 7 nucleotides agree with TRBD1. Trimming took 5 bases from V and 0 from J; bases not matched to a gene: 6. The germline gives CDR1 MGHRA, CDR2 YSYEKL. The CDR3 covers 15 residues. The DNA of the CDR3 is TGCGCCAGCAGCTTGGGGACAGAAGCTAACTATGGCTACACCTTC. It yields the protein CASSLGTEANYGYTF.

This clonotype was seen more than once but under ten times. The chain has TRBV7-2 and TRBJ1-1; a possible D gene is TRBD1 (5 bases). The CDR3 is 14 amino acids. V dropped 2 bases and J dropped 1 base, with 8 bases sitting between them. Germline V gene data show CDR1 as SGHTA and CDR2 as FQGNSA. The CDR3 protein is CASSLIGQNTEAFF. CDR3 DNA: TGTGCCAGCAGCTTAATTGGACAGAACACTGAAGCTTTCTTT.

V gene TRBV3-1 combines with J gene TRBJ1-5; 8 bases are a match to TRBD1. The V segment lost 5 bases and the J segment 9 bases; nucleotides outside the gene matches: 12. CDR3 length equals 15 residues. Germline V lookup: CDR1 LGHDT, CDR2 YNNKEL (reference sequence). The CDR3 sequence: CASSGRTGKVGPQHF. CDR3 DNA sequence: TGTGCCAGCAGCGGGCGGACAGGGAAGGTTGGGCCCCAGCATTTT. The full variable domain, with the rest looked up from reference TRBV3-1 and TRBJ1-5, is DTAVSQTPKYLVTQMGNDKSIKCEQNLGHDTMYWYKQDSKKFLKIMFSYNNKELIINETVPNRFSPKSPDKAHLNLHINSLELGDSAVYFCASSGRTGKVGPQHFGDGTRLSIL.

The chain recombines TRBV13 with TRBJ2-1; TRBD2 agrees at 10 bases. The CDR3 has 16 amino acids. The germline CDR1 and CDR2 sequences are PRHDT and FYEKMQ (reference sequence). The trim removed 5 bases at V and 5 bases at J, leaving 9 bases unmatched. This CDR3 reads CASSPEAGGWDNEQFF. For the CDR3, the DNA is TGTGCCAGCAGCCCTGAAGCGGGAGGGTGGGACAATGAGCAGTTCTTC.

This clonotype has just a few counts. The genes are TRBV20-1 and TRBJ2-4; 9 bases match TRBD1. This CDR3 spans 16 amino acids. Germline CDR1 reads DFQATT; CDR2 reads SNEGSKA (reference sequence). The V segment lost 3 bases and the J segment 5 bases; nucleotides outside the gene matches: 11. In nucleotides, the CDR3 is TGCAGTGCTAGGACCCCGGGACAGGGTGTTCAAAACATTCAGTACTTC. Residues: CSARTPGQGVQNIQYF.

This clonotype was counted between two and nine times. The rearrangement links TRBV4-2 to TRBJ2-1; either TRBD1 or TRBD2 may supply D (5 bases each). This CDR3 contains 14 residues. V was cut by 4 bases and J by 7 bases, with 14 bases left in between. The germline V gene encodes CDR1 LGHNA and CDR2 YNFKEQ. The CDR3 nucleotides read TGTGCCAGCAGCCGGGGGTGGGTAGTAAATGAGCAGTTCTTC. Translation gives CASSRGWVVNEQFF.

This clonotype has a handful of counts. This sequence joins TRBV6-1 and TRBJ2-3, with 10 bases matching TRBD2. Germline assignment: CDR1 MNHNS and CDR2 SASEGT. The CDR3 runs 14 residues. V dropped 7 bases and J dropped 6; count of bases not matched to a gene: 7. Written as DNA, the CDR3 is TGTGCCAGCACCATTAGCGGGGGGCCCGATACGCAGTATTTT. This translates into CASTISGGPDTQYF.

In this sample, this clonotype turned up a few times. The CDR3 region is CASSPRRRETQFF. CDR3 bases: TGTGCCAGCTCACCTCGACGACGAGAGACCCAGTTCTTC. V and J are TRBV18 and TRBJ2-1; D is unresolved. Germline loops: CDR1 KGHSH, CDR2 LQKENI. The CDR3 length is 13 residues. Trimming stripped 3 bases from V and 13 bases from J, with 16 bases between.